This T cell receptor beta chain was captured by sequencing in a study of CD8 T cells in Susac syndrome. Reverse transcription of about 0.45 to 1 ug RNA was performed with random hexamers. Amplification of TCR beta CDR3 across 54 Vbeta and 13 Jbeta was performed with immunoSEQ multiplex PCR. TCRdb re-called the immunoSEQ multiplex PCR reads with MiXCR, one entry per CDR3 protein. The sample yields more than 70,000 distinct CDR3 sequences, approximately 92% seen once. As to this clonotype: The antigen is not known.

Study-wide points: It was acknowledged by the study that relatively few individuals were included in its TCR sequencing and HLA analysis.

V was clipped by 1 base and J by 2 bases, with 8 bases between them. The CDR3 has 14 residues. Germline loops: CDR1 SGHVS, CDR2 FQNEAQ. The TCR originated in a human donor in good health. The material sequenced was CD8+ T cells from PBMCs. The J gene is TRBJ1-1, the V gene TRBV7-8; D is undetermined. CDR3 in amino acids: CASSLEPGNTEAFF. CDR3 bases: TGTGCCAGCAGCTTAGAGCCAGGAAACACTGAAGCTTTCTTT. Complete variable domain (other parts from reference TRBV7-8 and TRBJ1-1): GAGVSQSPRYKVAKRGQDVALRCDPISGHVSLFWYQQALGQGPEFLTYFQNEAQLDKSGLPSDRFFAERPEGSVSTLKIQRTQQEDSAVYLCASSLEPGNTEAFFGQGTRLTVV.